This is a list of T cell receptor beta chains from one sample in a study of cytomegalovirus exposure and HLA in healthy donors. Sequenced by immunoSEQ multiplex PCR; TCRdb stores in-frame clones only, minus some. The data hold about 110,000 clones, with around 87% observed a single time. The sequenced sample consisted of PBMCs. The receptors here all came from a man between 35 and 55 years old in good health and CMV-seronegative. Both conserved end residues are part of each CDR3. Fields, in order: V gene, J gene, D gene, clone size, CDR3 DNA, CDR3 protein. A D gene is named only where the DNA matches it firmly. For some rows the clone size is stated as once, few or many, or as a class when expanded; others skip it.

TRBV15	TRBJ1-2	TRBD1	NA	TGTGCCACCAGCAGTGGGGGGACAGGGGACTATGGCTACACCTTC	CATSSGGTGDYGYTF
TRBV5-1	TRBJ1-2	TRBD1	NA	TGCGCCAGCAGCTTGGGAGGGGGCGCTTCTGGCTACACCTTC	CASSLGGGASGYTF
TRBV6-1	TRBJ2-3	NA	once	TGTGCCAGCACCCAAAGGCTAGCCCCAGATACGCAGTATTTT	CASTQRLAPDTQYF
TRBV6-5	TRBJ1-2	TRBD1	NA	TGTGCCAGCAGTTACGTCGGGACAGGGTTAAACTATGGCTACACCTTC	CASSYVGTGLNYGYTF
TRBV7-7	TRBJ2-2	TRBD1	once	TGTGCCAGCAGCTACGGACAGGGGGCTAACACCGGGGAGCTGTTTTTT	CASSYGQGANTGELFF
TRBV6-6	TRBJ2-7	NA	NA	TGTGCCAGCAGTTACGGTGACAGTCAACTTTACGAGCAGTACTTC	CASSYGDSQLYEQYF
TRBV4-1	TRBJ2-3	NA	once	TGCGCCAGCACTCCCGGTCTTCTAGGAGGGGCAGATACGCAGTATTTT	CASTPGLLGGADTQYF
TRBV19	TRBJ2-7	TRBD2	NA	TGTGCCAGTAGTATCGGACTAGCGGCGACCTCCTACGAGCAGTACTTC	CASSIGLAATSYEQYF
TRBV7-8	TRBJ1-1	TRBD1	NA	TGTGCCAGCAGCCCCAATGACAGGGGGGATTATGGAGCTTTCTTT	CASSPNDRGDYGAFF
TRBV30	TRBJ1-3	TRBD1	NA	TGTGCCTGGAGTGGCGGACAGGGTAAAAACACCATATATTTT	CAWSGGQGKNTIYF
TRBV28	TRBJ1-3	NA	NA	TGTGCCAGCAGCCCCCAAAGCCTGGGAAACACCATATATTTT	CASSPQSLGNTIYF
TRBV12-5	TRBJ1-2	TRBD1	NA	TGTGCTAGTGGTTCGACAGGGGGGACTGGCTACACCTTC	CASGSTGGTGYTF
TRBV29-1	TRBJ1-5	NA	NA	TGCAGCGTCTCGAGAGGAAGCAATCAGCCCCAGCATTTT	CSVSRGSNQPQHF
TRBV28	TRBJ1-1	TRBD1	NA	TGTGCCAGCAGTCCGACTTCGGGACAGGGGGCTATTGAAGCTTTCTTT	CASSPTSGQGAIEAFF